The next 8 T cell receptor beta chains were all read from a single sample in a study of Ad26.COV2.S vaccination and SARS-CoV-2 variants. The treatment was: about 20 received Ad26.COV2.S at low or high dose, single or two shots; a few received placebo; per-sample allocation not given. The study sampled participants on day 63 after the first vaccine or placebo injection. Profiled with immunoSEQ multiplex PCR; TCRdb holds only in-frame clones, not every one. The sample shows 350,000 to 600,000 clones, roughly nine tenths of them seen only once. Material: peripheral blood, obtained in a trial of Ad26.COV2.S vaccine versus placebo. The receptors derive from a person aged 18-65 years who received the Ad26.COV2.S COVID-19 vaccine or a placebo.

This clone was picked up one time. The sample carries other DNA sequences with the same CDR3. The chain recombines TRBV6-5 with TRBJ1-5; D remains unclear. Germline V CDR1 and CDR2: MNHEY, SVGAGI. Between the trimmed V and J ends, which lost 0 bases and 6 bases, there was a span of 6 bases. The CDR3 spans 13 residues. The DNA for the CDR3 is TGTGCCAGCAGTTACTCGATTCTTCAGCCCCAGCATTTT. The encoded protein is CASSYSILQPQHF.

The gene calls are TRBV3-1 (or the pseudogene TRBV3-2) and TRBJ2-1, with D tentatively TRBD1 or TRBD2 (5 bases each). Trimming took off 4 bases at V and 5 bases at J, with 21 bases between the two ends. Looked up from germline, CDR1 is LGHDT and CDR2 is YNNKEL (reference sequence). The length of the CDR3 is 17 residues. The CDR3 bases are TGTGCCAGCAGCCCCATAGGTGGGGGTGGGGTCAACAATGAGCAGTTCTTC. Its protein product is CASSPIGGGGVNNEQFF.

Written as DNA, the CDR3 is TGCAGCGTTGTGCAGGGGAGCGAAAAACTGTTTTTT. Translation: CSVVQGSEKLFF. The V and J genes are TRBV29-1 and TRBJ1-4, with a weak D call TRBD1 (6 bases). Germline values: CDR1 SQVTM, CDR2 ANQGSEA. This CDR3 is 12 amino acids long. V lost 4 bases and J 8 bases, leaving 11 bases between the germline ends.

The chain has TRBV10-2 and TRBJ1-2; a weak D match, TRBD1 (5 bases). Trimming took off 6 bases at V and 2 bases at J, with 13 bases between the two ends. CDR3 size: 14 residues. CDR1 WSHSY and CDR2 SAAADI come from the germline V gene. CDR3 residues: CASSTGTANYGYTF. Here the CDR3 DNA reads TGCGCCAGCAGCACCGGGACGGCGAACTATGGCTACACCTTC.

The V and J genes are TRBV7-9 and TRBJ1-1; D unresolved. Germline-derived CDR1 and CDR2 are SEHNR and FQNEAQ (reference sequence). Trimming cost V 7 bases and J 1 base, with 7 bases left between them. This CDR3 is built from 12 residues. The CDR3 nucleotides read TGTGCCAGCACGTGGGGGAACACTGAAGCTTTCTTT. This encodes CASTWGNTEAFF.

V and J are TRBV5-1 and TRBJ1-3; 7 nucleotides align to TRBD1. Germline CDR1 is SGHRS and CDR2 is YFSETQ. The CDR3 sequence is 14 residues long. V gave up 4 bases and J gave up 2 bases; unmatched junction bases: 3. The CDR3 sequence: CASSAGTAGNTIYF. The CDR3 DNA reads TGCGCCAGCAGCGCCGGGACAGCTGGAAACACCATATATTTT.

This rearrangement joins TRBV5-4 to TRBJ2-2; unclear D gene. Deletions cut 3 bases from V and 3 bases from J, with 15 bases between. Germline V lookup: CDR1 SGHNT, CDR2 YYREEE (reference sequence). The CDR3 covers 16 residues. The CDR3 DNA follows: TGTGCCAGCAGCTACCGCCGCATTTCGGACACCGGGGAGCTGTTTTTT. Encoded protein: CASSYRRISDTGELFF.

V usage is TRBV13 and J usage is TRBJ2-3; D might be TRBD1 or TRBD2, each matching 5 bases. V shed 5 bases and J shed 2 bases, with 17 bases lying between them. In germline, CDR1 is PRHDT, CDR2 FYEKMQ (reference sequence). The length of the CDR3 is 16 residues. CDR3 DNA: TGTGCCAGCAGCGGTCCCGGGACCAGAAACACAGATACGCAGTATTTT. Residues: CASSGPGTRNTDTQYF.